This section outlines one TCR beta chain sequence together with its context. Its specificity is unknown. These data originate in a study of blood T cells in healthy people across ages. A second PCR, run for roughly 7 to 12 cycles, used a sample-barcoded 5' primer plus a J-beta primer mix. A template-switch adaptor containing 12 random nucleotides labeled each cDNA molecule. A single record per CDR3 protein comes from TCRdb applying MiXCR to the 5' RACE reads. The repertoire holds roughly 1,300,000 distinct CDR3 sequences, with 59% as singletons. Overall study findings and caveats: Observed TCR beta diversity per million T cells went down as age went up. This fall followed a roughly linear course with age.

The V gene lost 3 bases and the J gene lost 0 bases, with 12 bases spanning the gap. This CDR3 has 14 amino acids. The germline CDR1 and CDR2 sequences are DFQATT and SNEGSKA (reference sequence). This chain joins TRBV20-1 and TRBJ2-7; D gene ambiguous. This TCR was sampled from a man in his late teens or twenties in good health. Material: blood. The CDR3 protein is CSASSQSSSYEQYF. The DNA of the CDR3 is TGCAGTGCTAGTTCCCAGTCAAGCTCCTACGAGCAGTACTTC.